This T cell receptor (beta chain) was recovered during a study of blood T cell repertoires in COVID-19. Study summary: Sample material is recorded as cDNA or gDNA derived from T cells, B-cell-depleted T cells, or PBMCs.

Profiling relied on immunoSEQ multiplex PCR, and the TCRdb table lists in-frame clones only, not all of them. There are about 76,000 clones in the sample; roughly 87% occur only once, and 8% to 9.5% lies in the top ten. The CDR3 is 17 amino acids. Germline V CDR1 and CDR2: SNHLY, FYNNEI. Trimming shortened V by 0 bases and J by 5 bases, and 16 bases separated the two germline ends. Sequencing input: peripheral blood. The chain is built from TRBV2 and TRBJ1-4, with D hard to call. This receptor was obtained from a man aged 25 to 45 with acute or convalescent COVID-19. This chain's CDR3 is CASSEARVGRMNEKLFF. Here the CDR3 DNA reads TGTGCCAGCAGTGAAGCGAGGGTCGGGCGGATGAATGAAAAACTGTTTTTT.